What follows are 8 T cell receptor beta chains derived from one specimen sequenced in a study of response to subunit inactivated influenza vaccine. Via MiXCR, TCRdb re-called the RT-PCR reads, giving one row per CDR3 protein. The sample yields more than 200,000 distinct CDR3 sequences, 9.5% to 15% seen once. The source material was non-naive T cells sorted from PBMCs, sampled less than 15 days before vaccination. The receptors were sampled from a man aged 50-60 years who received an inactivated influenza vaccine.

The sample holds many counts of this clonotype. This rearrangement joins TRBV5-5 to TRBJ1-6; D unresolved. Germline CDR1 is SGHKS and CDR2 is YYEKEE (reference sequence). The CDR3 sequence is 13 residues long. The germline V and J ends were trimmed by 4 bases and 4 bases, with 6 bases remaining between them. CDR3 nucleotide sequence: TGTGCCAGCAGCCGTGGGTATAATTCACCCCTCCACTTT. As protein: CASSRGYNSPLHF.

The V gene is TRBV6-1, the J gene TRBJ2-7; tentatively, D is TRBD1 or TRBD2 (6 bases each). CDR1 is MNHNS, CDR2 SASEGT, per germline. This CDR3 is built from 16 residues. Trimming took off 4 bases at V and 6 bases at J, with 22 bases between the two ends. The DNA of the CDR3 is TGTGCCAGCAGTGGAGGTCTGGGGGGCGCGTTGTCCGAGCAGTACTTC. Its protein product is CASSGGLGGALSEQYF.

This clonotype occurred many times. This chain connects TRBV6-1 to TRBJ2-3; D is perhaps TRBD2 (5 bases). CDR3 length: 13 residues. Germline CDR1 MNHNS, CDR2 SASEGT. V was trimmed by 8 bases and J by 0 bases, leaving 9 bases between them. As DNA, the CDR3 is TGTGCCAGCGGCGGGTTTAGCACAGATACGCAGTATTTT. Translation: CASGGFSTDTQYF.

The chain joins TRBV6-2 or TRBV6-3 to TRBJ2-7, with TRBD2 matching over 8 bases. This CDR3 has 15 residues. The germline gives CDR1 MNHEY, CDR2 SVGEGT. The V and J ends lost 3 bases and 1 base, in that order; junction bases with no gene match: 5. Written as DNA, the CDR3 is TGTGCCAGCAGTTATCTCGGCGGGAGGTCCTACGAGCAGTACTTC. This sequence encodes CASSYLGGRSYEQYF.

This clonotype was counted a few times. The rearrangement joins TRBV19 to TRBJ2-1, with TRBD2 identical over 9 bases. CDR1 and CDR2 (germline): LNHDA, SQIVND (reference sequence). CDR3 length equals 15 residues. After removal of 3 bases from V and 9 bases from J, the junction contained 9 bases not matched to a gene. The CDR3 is CASSIVAGVYGEQFF. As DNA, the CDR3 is TGTGCCAGTAGTATCGTAGCGGGAGTATATGGTGAGCAGTTCTTC.

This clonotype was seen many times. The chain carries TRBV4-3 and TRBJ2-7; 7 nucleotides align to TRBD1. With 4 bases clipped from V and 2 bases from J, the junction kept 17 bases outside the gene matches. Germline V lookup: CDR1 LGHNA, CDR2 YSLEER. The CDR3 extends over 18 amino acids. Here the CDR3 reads CASSRYQGPGTEAYEQYF. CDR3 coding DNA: TGCGCCAGCAGCCGATACCAGGGACCCGGGACAGAAGCCTACGAGCAGTACTTC.

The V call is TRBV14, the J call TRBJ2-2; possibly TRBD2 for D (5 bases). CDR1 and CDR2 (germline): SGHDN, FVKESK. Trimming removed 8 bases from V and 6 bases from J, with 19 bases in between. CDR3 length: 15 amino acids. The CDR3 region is CASVWVDYCPGELFF. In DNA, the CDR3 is TGTGCCAGCGTGTGGGTAGACTACTGTCCCGGGGAGCTGTTTTTT.

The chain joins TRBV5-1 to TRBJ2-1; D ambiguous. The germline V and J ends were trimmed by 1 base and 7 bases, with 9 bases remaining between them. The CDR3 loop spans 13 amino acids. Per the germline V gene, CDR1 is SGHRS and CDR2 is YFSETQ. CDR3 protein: CASSLSRLNEQFF. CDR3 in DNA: TGCGCCAGCAGCTTGAGTCGACTGAATGAGCAGTTCTTC.